This T cell receptor (beta chain) emerged from a study of T-cell reconstitution after alpha-beta-depleted transplantation in children. Unique molecular identifiers were used to barcode this TCRbeta library. TCRdb redid the calling of the PCR reads with MiXCR, one entry per CDR3 protein. The repertoire consists of 90,000 to 130,000 distinct CDR3 sequences, with under 13% occurring once and the leading ten covering around 8.5%. There are many counts of this clonotype. The CDR3 totals 17 residues. Per germline, CDR1 SGHRS and CDR2 YFSETQ. The V and J ends lost 4 bases and 1 base respectively, with 19 bases between them.

The chain joins TRBV5-1 to TRBJ2-3; a weak D match, TRBD2 (5 bases). The TCR originated in a human donor who donated a stem cell graft to a child with acute lymphoblastic leukemia. Sequenced material: PBMCs from the stem cell graft donor, taken from the stem cell graft. CDR3 DNA sequence: TGCGCCAGCAGCCCACCCCACACGACGCGGGGCACAGATACGCAGTATTTT. This gives the protein CASSPPHTTRGTDTQYF.